This TCR beta chain was identified in a study of shared clonotypes between healthy human individuals. Regarding the study as a whole: Read depth was anticipated to influence clonotype sharing among donors. The small donor group covered limited genetic and exposure diversity. Generation probabilities of non-shared clonotypes were lower (relative to those shared by all four donors).

Produced via immunoSEQ multiplex PCR; TCRdb's table is partial and in-frame only. The sample carries some 2,500,000 clones, approximately 93% recorded once. A remark on this clone: The target antigen is unknown.

The CDR3 contains 16 residues. J gave up 3 bases and V 0 bases, and 5 bases lay outside the gene matches. Germline loops: CDR1 SGHRS, CDR2 YFSETQ. The sequencing sample was made of naive CD4+ T cells from PBMCs. Sample subset: CD45RA+ positively selected. This receptor was identified in a man aged 18 to 30 in good health. Some clones in this sample may be carry-over from other donors' samples. The gene calls are TRBV5-1 and TRBJ2-7; 11 nucleotides agree with TRBD2. This CDR3 reads CASSLASSGRLYEQYF. CDR3 coding DNA: TGCGCCAGCAGCTTGGCCTCTAGCGGGAGGCTCTACGAGCAGTACTTC.